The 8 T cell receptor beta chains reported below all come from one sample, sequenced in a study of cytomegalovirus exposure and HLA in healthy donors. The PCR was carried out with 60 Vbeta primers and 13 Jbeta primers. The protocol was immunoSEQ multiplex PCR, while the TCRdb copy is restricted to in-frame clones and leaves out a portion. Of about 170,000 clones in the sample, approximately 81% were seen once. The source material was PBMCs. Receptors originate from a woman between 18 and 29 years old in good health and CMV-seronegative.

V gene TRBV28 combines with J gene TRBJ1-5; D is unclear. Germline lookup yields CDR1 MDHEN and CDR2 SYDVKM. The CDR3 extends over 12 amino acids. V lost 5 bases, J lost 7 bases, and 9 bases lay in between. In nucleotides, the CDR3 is TGTGCCAGCAGTCCCGTCGGGCAGCCCCAGCATTTT. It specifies CASSPVGQPQHF.

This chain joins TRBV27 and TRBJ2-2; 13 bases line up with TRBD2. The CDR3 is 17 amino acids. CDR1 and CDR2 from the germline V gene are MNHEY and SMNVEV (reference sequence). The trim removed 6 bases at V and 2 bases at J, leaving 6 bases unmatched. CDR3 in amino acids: CASSLQGLAGNTGELFF. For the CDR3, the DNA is TGTGCCAGCAGCCTACAGGGACTAGCGGGAAACACCGGGGAGCTGTTTTTT.

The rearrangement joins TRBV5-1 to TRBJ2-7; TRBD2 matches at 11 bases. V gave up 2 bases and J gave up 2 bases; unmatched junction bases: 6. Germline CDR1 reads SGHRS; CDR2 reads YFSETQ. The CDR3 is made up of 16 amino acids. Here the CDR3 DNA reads TGCGCCAGCAGCTTAACTAGCGGGAGTCTGCCCTACGAGCAGTACTTC. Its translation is CASSLTSGSLPYEQYF.

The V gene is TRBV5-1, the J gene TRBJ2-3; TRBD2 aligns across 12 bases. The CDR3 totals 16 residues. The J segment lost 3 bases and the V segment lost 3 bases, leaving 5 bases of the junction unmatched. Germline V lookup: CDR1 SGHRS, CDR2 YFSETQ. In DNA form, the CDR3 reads TGCGCCAGCAGCTCAACCGGGACTAGCGGGACAGATACGCAGTATTTT. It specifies CASSSTGTSGTDTQYF.

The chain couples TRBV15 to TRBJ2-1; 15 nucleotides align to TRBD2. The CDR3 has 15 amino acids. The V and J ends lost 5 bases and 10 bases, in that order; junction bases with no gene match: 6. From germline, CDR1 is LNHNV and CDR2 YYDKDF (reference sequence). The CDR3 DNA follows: TGTGCCACCAGCCCATCGGGGACTAGCGGGGGGGAGCAGTTCTTC. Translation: CATSPSGTSGGEQFF.

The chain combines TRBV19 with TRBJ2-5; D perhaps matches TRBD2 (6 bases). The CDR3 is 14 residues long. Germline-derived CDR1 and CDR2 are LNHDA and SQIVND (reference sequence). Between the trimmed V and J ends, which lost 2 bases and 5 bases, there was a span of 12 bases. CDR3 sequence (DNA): TGTGCCAGTAGTATAATGGGAGGTCCGGAGACCCAGTACTTC. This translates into CASSIMGGPETQYF.

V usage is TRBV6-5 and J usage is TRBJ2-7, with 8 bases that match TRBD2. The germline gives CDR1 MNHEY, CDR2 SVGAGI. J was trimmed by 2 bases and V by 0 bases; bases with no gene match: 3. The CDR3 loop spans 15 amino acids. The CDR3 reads CASSYSREGPYEQYF. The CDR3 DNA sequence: TGTGCCAGCAGTTACTCACGGGAGGGCCCCTACGAGCAGTACTTC.

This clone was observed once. The CDR3 DNA reads TGTGCCAGTTGGCGGGAGCCCACCGGGGAGCTGTTTTTT. Translated: CASWREPTGELFF. The chain is built from TRBV2 and TRBJ2-2; the match to TRBD2 covers 7 bases. V dropped 9 bases and J dropped 4; count of bases not matched to a gene: 5. There are 13 residues in the CDR3. Germline CDR1 and CDR2: SNHLY and FYNNEI. Based on the CDR3 plus reference TRBV2 and TRBJ2-2, the full variable domain is EPEVTQTPSHQVTQMGQEVILRCVPISNHLYFYWYRQILGQKVEFLVSFYNNEISEKSEIFDDQFSVERPDGSNFTLKIRSTKLEDSAMYFCASWREPTGELFFGEGSRLTVL.